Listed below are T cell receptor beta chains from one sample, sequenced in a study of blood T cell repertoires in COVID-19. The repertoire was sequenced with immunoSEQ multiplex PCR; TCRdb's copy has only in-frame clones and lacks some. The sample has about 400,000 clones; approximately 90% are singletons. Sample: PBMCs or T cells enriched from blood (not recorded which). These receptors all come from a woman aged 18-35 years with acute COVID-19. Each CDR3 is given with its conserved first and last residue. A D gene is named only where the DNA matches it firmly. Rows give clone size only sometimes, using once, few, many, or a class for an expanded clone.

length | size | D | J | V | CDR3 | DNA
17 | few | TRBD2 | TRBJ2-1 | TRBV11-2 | CASSLQLPSGIYNEQFF | TGTGCCAGCAGCTTACAACTCCCTAGCGGCATCTACAATGAGCAGTTCTTC
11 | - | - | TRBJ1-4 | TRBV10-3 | CATRGNEKLFF | TGTGCCACGAGAGGAAATGAAAAACTGTTTTTT
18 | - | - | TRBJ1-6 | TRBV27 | CASSSLSTGSSYNSPLHF | TGTGCCAGCAGTTCCCTCTCGACAGGAAGCTCCTATAATTCACCCCTCCACTTT
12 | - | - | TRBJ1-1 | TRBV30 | CAWGRVEGRAFF | TGTGCCTGGGGAAGGGTGGAGGGTAGAGCTTTCTTT
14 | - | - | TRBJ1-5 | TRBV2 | CASSSQGMYQPQHF | TGTGCCAGCAGTTCACAGGGTATGTACCAGCCCCAGCATTTT
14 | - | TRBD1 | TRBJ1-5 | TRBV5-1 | CASSLTTGAQPQHF | TGCGCCAGCAGCTTGACAACAGGGGCCCAGCCCCAGCATTTT
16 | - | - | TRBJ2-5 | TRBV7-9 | CASSPLLGPGGETQYF | TGTGCCAGCAGCCCATTATTGGGCCCCGGGGGAGAGACCCAGTACTTC
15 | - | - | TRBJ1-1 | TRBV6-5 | CASRRDFQVNTEAFF | TGTGCCAGCAGACGAGATTTTCAGGTTAACACTGAAGCTTTCTTT
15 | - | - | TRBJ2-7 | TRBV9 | CASSVGQGVSYEQYF | TGTGCCAGCAGCGTAGGGCAGGGTGTCTCCTACGAGCAGTACTTC
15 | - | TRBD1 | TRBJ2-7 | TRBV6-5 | CASRSGQGSSYEQYF | TGTGCCAGCAGATCTGGACAGGGGAGCTCCTACGAGCAGTACTTC
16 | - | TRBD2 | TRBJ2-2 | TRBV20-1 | CSASPGLAGGPGELFF | TGCAGTGCTAGTCCCGGACTAGCGGGGGGGCCCGGGGAGCTGTTTTTT
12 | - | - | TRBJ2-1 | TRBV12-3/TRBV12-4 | CASRPGVNEQFF | TGTGCCAGCAGGCCCGGGGTAAATGAGCAGTTCTTC
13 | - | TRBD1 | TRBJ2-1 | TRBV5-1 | CASSLGQDNEQFF | TGCGCCAGCAGCCTGGGACAGGACAATGAGCAGTTCTTC
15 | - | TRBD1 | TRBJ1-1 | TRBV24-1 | CATSDTGDLGTEAFF | TGTGCCACCAGTGATACAGGGGATTTGGGGACTGAAGCTTTCTTT
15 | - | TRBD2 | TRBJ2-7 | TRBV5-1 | CASSLAGRAYYEQYF | TGCGCCAGCAGCTTGGCCGGGAGGGCTTACTACGAGCAGTACTTC
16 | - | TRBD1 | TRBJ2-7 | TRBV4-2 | CASSQRPGQGSYEQYF | TGTGCCAGCAGCCAACGCCCGGGACAGGGATCCTACGAGCAGTACTTC
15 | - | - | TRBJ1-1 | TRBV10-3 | CAISESEGSNTEAFF | TGTGCCATCAGTGAGTCCGAAGGTAGCAACACTGAAGCTTTCTTT
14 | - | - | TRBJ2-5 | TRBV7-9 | CASSPHSGQETQYF | TGTGCCAGCAGCCCCCACAGCGGACAAGAGACCCAGTACTTC
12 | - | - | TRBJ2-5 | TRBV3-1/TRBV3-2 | CASSLRVETQYF | TGTGCCAGCAGCCTCAGGGTGGAGACCCAGTACTTC
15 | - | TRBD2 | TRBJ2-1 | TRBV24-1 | CATSDPGLAGNEQFF | TGTGCCACCAGTGACCCGGGACTAGCAGGCAATGAGCAGTTCTTC
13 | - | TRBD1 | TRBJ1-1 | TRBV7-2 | CASSSNRGLQAFF | TGTGCCAGCAGCTCGAACAGGGGTCTGCAAGCTTTCTTT
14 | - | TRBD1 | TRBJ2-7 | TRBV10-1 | CASRGQLVSYEQYF | TGCGCCAGCAGGGGACAGTTGGTGTCCTACGAGCAGTACTTC
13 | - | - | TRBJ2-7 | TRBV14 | CASSQDLPYEQYF | TGTGCCAGCAGCCAAGATCTTCCCTACGAGCAGTACTTC
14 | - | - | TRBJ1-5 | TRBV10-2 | CASSEQWSGQPQHF | TGCGCCAGCAGTGAGCAATGGAGTGGTCAGCCCCAGCATTTT
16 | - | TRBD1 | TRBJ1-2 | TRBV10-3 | CAISARGTGVNYGYTF | TGTGCCATCAGCGCGAGAGGGACAGGGGTTAACTATGGCTACACCTTC
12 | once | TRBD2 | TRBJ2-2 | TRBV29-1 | CSARLANGELFF | TGCAGCGCCCGACTAGCTAACGGGGAGCTGTTTTTT
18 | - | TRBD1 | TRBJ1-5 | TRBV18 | CASSLNTRDSLSNQPQHF | TGTGCCAGCTCACTAAACACCCGGGACAGCCTTAGCAATCAGCCCCAGCATTTT
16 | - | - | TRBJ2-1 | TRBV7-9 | CASSHRGGGGINEQFF | TGTGCCAGCAGCCACCGGGGTGGCGGGGGCATCAATGAGCAGTTCTTC
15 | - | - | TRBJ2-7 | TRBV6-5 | CASGYRVGATIEQYF | TGTGCCAGCGGGTACAGGGTGGGGGCTACTATCGAGCAGTACTTC
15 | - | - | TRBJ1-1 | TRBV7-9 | CASSPVGGKDTEAFF | TGTGCCAGCAGTCCGGTGGGGGGTAAGGACACTGAAGCTTTCTTT
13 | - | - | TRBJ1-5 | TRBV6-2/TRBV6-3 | CASSLSGGKPQHF | TGTGCCAGCAGTTTATCGGGGGGCAAGCCCCAGCATTTT